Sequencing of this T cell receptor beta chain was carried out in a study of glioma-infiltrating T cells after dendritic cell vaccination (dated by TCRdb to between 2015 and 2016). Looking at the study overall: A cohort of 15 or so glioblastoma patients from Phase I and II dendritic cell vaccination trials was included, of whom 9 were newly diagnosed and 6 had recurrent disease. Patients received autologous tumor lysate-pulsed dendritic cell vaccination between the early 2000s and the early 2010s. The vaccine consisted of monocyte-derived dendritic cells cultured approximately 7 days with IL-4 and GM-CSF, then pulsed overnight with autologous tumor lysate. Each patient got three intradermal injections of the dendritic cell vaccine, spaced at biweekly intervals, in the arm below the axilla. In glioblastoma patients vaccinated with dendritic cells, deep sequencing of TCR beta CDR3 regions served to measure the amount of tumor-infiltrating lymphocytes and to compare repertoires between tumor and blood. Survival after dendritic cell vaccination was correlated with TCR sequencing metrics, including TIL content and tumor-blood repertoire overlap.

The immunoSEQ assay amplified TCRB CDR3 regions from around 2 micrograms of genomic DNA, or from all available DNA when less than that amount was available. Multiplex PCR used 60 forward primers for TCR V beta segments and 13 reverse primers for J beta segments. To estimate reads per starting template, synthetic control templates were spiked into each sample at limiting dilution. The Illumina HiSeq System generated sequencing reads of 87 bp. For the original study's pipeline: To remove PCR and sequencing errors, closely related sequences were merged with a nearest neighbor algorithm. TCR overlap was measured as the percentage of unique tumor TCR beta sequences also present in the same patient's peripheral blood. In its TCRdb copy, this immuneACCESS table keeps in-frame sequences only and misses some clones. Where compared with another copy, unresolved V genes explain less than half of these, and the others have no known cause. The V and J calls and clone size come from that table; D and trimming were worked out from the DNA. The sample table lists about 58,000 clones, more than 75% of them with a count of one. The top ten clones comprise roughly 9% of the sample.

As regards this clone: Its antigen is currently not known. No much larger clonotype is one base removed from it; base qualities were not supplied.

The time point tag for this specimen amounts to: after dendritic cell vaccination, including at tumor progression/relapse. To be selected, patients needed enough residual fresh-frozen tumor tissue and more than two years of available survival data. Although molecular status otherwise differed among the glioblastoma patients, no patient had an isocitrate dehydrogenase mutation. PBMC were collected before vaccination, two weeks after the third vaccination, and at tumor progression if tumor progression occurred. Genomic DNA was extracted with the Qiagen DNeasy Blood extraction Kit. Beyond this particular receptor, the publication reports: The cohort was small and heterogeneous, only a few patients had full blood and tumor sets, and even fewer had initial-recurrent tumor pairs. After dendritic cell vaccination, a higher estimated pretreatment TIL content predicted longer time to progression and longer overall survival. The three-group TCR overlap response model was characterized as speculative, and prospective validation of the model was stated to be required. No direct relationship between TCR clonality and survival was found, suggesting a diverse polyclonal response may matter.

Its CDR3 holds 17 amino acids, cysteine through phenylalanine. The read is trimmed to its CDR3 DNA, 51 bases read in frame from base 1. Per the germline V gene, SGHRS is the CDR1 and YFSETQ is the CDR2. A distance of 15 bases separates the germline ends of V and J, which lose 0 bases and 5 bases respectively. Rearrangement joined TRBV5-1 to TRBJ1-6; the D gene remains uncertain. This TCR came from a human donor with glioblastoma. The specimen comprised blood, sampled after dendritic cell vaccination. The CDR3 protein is CASSLVRPGVDNSPLHF. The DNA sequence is TGCGCCAGCAGCTTGGTCAGACCGGGAGTCGATAATTCACCCCTCCACTTT.